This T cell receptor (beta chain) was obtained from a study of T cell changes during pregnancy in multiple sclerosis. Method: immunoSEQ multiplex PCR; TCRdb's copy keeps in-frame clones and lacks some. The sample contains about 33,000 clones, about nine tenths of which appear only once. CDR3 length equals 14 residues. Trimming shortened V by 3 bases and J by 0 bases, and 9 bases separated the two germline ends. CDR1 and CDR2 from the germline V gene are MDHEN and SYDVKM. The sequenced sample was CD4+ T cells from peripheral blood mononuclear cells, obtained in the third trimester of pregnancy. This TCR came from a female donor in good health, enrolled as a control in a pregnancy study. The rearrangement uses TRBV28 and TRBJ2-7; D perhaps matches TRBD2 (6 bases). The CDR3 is CASSFWGDSYEQYF. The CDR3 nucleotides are TGTGCCAGCAGTTTTTGGGGGGACTCCTACGAGCAGTACTTC.